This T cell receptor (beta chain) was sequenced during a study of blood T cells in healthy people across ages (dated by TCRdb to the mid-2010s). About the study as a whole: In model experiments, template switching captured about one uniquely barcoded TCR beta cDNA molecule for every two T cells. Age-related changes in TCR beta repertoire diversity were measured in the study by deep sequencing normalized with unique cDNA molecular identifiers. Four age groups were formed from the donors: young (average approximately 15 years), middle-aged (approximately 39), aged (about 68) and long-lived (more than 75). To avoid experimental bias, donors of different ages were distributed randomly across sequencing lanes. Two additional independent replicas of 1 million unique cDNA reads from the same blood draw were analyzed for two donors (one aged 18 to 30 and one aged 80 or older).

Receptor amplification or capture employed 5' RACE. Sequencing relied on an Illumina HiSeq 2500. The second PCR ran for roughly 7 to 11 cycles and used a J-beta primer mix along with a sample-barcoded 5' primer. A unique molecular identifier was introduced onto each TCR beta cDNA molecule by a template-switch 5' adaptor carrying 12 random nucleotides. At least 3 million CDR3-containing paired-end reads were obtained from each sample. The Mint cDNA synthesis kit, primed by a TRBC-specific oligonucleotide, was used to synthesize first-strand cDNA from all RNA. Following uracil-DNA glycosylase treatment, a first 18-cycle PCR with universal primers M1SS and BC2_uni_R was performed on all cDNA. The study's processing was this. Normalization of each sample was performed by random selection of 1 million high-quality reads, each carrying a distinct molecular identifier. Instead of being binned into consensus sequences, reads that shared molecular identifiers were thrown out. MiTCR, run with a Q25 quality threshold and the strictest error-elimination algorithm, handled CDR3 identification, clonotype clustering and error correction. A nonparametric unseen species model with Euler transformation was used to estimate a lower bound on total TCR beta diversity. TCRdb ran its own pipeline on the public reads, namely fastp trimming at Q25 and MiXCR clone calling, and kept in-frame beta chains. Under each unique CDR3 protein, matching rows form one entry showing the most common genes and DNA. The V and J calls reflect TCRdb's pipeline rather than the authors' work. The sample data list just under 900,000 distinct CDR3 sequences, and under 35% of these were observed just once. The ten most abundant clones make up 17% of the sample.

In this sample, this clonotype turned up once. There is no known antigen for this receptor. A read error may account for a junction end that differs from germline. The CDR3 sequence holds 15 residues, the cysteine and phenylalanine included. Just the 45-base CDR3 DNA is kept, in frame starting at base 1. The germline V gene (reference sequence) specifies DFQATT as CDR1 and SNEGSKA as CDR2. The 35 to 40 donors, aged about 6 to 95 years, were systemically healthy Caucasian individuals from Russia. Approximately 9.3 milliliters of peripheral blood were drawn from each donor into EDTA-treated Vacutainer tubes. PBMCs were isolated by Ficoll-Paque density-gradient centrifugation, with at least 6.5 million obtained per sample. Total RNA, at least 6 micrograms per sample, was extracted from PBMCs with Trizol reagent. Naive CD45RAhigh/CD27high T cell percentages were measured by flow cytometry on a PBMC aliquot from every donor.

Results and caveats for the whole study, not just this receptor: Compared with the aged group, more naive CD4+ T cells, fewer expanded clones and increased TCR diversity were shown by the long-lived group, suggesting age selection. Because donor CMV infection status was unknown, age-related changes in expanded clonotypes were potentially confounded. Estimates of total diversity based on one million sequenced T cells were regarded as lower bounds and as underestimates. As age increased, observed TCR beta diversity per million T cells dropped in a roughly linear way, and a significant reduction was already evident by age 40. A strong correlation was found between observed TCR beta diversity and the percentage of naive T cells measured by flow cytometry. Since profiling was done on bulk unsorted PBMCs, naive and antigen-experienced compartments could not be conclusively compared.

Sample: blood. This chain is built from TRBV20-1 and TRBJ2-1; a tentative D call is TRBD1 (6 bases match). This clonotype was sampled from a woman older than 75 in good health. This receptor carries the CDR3 CSARPDSYYSNGQFF. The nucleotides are TGCAGCGCTAGGCCGGACAGTTACTATTCAAATGGGCAGTTCTTC.